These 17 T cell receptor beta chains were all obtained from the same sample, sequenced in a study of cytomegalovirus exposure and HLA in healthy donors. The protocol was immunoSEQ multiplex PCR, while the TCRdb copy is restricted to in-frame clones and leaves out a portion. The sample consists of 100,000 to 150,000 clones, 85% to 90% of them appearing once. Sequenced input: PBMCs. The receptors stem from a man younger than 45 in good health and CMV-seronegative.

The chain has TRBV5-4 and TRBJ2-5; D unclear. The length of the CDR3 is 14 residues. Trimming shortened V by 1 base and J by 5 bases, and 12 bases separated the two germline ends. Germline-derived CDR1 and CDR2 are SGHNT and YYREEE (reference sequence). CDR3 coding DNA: TGTGCCAGCAGCTTGATCGAACTAACGGAGACCCAGTACTTC. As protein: CASSLIELTETQYF.

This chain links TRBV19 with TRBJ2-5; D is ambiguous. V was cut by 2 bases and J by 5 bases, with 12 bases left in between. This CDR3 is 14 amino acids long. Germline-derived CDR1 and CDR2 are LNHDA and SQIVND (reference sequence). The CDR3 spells CASSISGAGETQYF. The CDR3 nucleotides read TGTGCCAGTAGTATATCCGGAGCCGGGGAGACCCAGTACTTC. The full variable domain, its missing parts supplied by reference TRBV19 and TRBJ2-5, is DGGITQSPKYLFRKEGQNVTLSCEQNLNHDAMYWYRQDPGQGLRLIYYSQIVNDFQKGDIAEGYSVSREKKESFPLTVTSAQKNPTAFYLCASSISGAGETQYFGPGTRLLVL.

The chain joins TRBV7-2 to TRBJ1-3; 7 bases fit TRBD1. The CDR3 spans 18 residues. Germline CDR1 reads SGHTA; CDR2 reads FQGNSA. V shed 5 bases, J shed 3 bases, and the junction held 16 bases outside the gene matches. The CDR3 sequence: CASSPNPGTVNFGNTIYF. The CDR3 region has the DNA TGTGCCAGCAGCCCCAACCCCGGGACAGTAAATTTTGGAAACACCATATATTTT.

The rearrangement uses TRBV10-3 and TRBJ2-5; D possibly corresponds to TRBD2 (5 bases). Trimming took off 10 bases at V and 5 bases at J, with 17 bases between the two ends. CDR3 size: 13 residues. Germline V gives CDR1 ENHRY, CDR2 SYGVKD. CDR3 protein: CATKKGEKETQYF. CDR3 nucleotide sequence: TGTGCCACGAAAAAGGGAGAGAAGGAGACCCAGTACTTC.

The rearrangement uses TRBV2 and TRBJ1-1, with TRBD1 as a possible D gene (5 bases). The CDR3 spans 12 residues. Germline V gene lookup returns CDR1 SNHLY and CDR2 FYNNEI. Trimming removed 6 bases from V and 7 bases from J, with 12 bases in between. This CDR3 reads CASSYDQGEAFF. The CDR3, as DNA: TGTGCCAGCAGCTATGATCAGGGTGAAGCTTTCTTT.

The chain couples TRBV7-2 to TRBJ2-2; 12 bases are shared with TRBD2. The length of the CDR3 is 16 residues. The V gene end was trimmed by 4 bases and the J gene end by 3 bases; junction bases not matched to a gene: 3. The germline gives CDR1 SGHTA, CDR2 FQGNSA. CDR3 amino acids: CASSSRLAGDTGELFF. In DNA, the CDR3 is TGTGCCAGCAGCTCAAGACTAGCGGGAGACACCGGGGAGCTGTTTTTT.

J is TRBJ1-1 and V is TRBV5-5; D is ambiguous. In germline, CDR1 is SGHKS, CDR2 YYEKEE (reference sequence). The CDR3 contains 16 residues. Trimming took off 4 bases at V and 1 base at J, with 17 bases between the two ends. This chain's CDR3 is CASSPSVVRGNTEAFF. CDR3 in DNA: TGTGCCAGCAGCCCGTCGGTAGTGCGAGGGAACACTGAAGCTTTCTTT.

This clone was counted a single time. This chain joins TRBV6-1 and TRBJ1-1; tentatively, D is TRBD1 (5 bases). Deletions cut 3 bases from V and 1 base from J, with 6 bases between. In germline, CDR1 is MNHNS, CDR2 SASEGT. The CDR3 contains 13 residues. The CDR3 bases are TGTGCCAGCAGTGATGACAGGAACACTGAAGCTTTCTTT. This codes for CASSDDRNTEAFF.

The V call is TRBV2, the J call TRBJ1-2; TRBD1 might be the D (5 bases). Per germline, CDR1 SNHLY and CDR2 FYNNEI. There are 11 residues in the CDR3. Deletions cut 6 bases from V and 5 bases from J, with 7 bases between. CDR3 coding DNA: TGTGCCAGCAGCCGACAGTATGGCTACACCTTC. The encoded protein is CASSRQYGYTF. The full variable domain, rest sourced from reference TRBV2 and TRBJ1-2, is EPEVTQTPSHQVTQMGQEVILRCVPISNHLYFYWYRQILGQKVEFLVSFYNNEISEKSEIFDDQFSVERPDGSNFTLKIRSTKLEDSAMYFCASSRQYGYTFGSGTRLTVV.

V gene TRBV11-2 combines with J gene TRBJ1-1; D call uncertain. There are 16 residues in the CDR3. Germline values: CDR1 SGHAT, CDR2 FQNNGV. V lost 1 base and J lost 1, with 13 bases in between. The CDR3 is CASSLVSGRPNTEAFF. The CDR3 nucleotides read TGTGCCAGCAGCTTAGTTAGCGGACGGCCGAACACTGAAGCTTTCTTT.

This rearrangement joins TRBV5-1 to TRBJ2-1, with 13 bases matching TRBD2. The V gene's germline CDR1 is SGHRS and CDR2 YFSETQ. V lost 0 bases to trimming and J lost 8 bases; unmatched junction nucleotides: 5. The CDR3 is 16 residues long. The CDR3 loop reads CASSLGGLAGVYEQFF. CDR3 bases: TGCGCCAGCAGCTTGGGCGGACTAGCGGGAGTGTATGAGCAGTTCTTC.

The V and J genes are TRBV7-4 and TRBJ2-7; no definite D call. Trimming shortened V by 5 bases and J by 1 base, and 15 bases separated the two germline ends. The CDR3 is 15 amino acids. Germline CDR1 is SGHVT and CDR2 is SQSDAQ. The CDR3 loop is CASSPSFLPSYEQYF. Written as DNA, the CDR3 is TGTGCCAGCAGCCCCTCCTTTCTCCCTTCCTACGAGCAGTACTTC.

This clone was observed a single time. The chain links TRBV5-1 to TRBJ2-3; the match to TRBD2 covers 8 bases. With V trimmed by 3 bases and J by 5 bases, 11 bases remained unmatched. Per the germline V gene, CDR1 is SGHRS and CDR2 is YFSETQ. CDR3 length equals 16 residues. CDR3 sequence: CASSSLAGFGVDTQYF. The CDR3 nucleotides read TGCGCCAGCAGCTCCCTAGCGGGCTTCGGGGTAGATACGCAGTATTTT.

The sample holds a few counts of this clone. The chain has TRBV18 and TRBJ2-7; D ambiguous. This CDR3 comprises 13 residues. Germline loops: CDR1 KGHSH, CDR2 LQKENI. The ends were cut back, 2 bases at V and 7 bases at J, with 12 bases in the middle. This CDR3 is CASSPTSPREQYF. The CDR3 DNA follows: TGTGCCAGCTCACCAACCTCGCCTAGAGAGCAGTACTTC.

The CDR3 coding sequence is TGTGCCAGCAGCTTATCGACAGGGACAAGAGAAAAACTGTTTTTT. This codes for CASSLSTGTREKLFF. The chain has TRBV7-2 and TRBJ1-4; 7 nucleotides agree with TRBD1. Trimming removed 2 bases from V and 8 bases from J; junction bases left unmatched: 8. The CDR3 totals 15 residues. Germline values: CDR1 SGHTA, CDR2 FQGNSA.

CDR3 protein: CAGSGTGTYEQYF. The CDR3 bases are TGTGCCGGCTCCGGGACAGGCACCTACGAGCAGTACTTC. The genes are TRBV6-1 and TRBJ2-7, with 8 bases matching TRBD1. Unmatched junction bases numbered 8, after V lost 11 bases and J lost 2 bases. The germline CDR1 and CDR2 sequences are MNHNS and SASEGT. CDR3 length equals 13 residues.

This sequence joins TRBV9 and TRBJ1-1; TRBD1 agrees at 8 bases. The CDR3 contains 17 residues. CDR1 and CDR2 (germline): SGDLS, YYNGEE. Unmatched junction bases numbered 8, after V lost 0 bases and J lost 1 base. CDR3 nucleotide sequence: TGTGCCAGCAGCGTAGGTTGGACAGGGCAAAGGAACACTGAAGCTTTCTTT. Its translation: CASSVGWTGQRNTEAFF. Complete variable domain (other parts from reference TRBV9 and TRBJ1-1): DSGVTQTPKHLITATGQRVTLRCSPRSGDLSVYWYQQSLDQGLQFLIQYYNGEERAKGNILERFSAQQFPDLHSELNLSSLELGDSALYFCASSVGWTGQRNTEAFFGQGTRLTVV.